A single sample is the source of the 8 T cell receptor beta chains below, sequenced in a study of T-cell memory formation after mild COVID-19. MiXCR, applied by TCRdb to the 5' RACE reads, yields one record per CDR3 protein. The repertoire includes 400,000 or so distinct CDR3 sequences, about 20% of them detected once, and around 8% sits in the top ten. Sample: PBMCs or a T cell subset sorted from them (not recorded which). All receptors derive from an adult woman who had mild COVID-19 (a few samples of this study predate the infection). Cell type and time point are not known.

This clonotype was counted only a few times. J is TRBJ2-7 and V is TRBV5-1; D is ambiguous. CDR1 is SGHRS and CDR2 is YFSETQ in the germline V gene. CDR3 length: 13 amino acids. The V gene lost 2 bases and the J gene lost 2 bases, with 8 bases spanning the gap. CDR3 nucleotide sequence: TGCGCCAGCAGCTTCCGGATCACCTACGAGCAGTACTTC. Translating it yields CASSFRITYEQYF.

The rearrangement uses TRBV27 and TRBJ2-7; 9 bases map to TRBD1. The trim removed 3 bases at V and 6 bases at J, leaving 6 bases unmatched. The CDR3 sequence is 14 residues long. CDR1 is MNHEY and CDR2 is SMNVEV in the germline V gene (reference sequence). Written as DNA, the CDR3 is TGTGCCAGCAGTTTCCGGACAGGGGTCTTCGAGCAGTACTTC. This gives the protein CASSFRTGVFEQYF.

A few counts support this clonotype. The V call is TRBV5-1, the J call TRBJ1-1, with 7 positions matching TRBD1. This CDR3 comprises 16 residues. Germline-derived CDR1 and CDR2 are SGHRS and YFSETQ. V was pared by 10 bases and J by 0 bases, with 15 bases of the junction left unmatched. DNA of the CDR3: TGCGCCTCAGCCGTTTCGGAGGGGGCGTTGAACACTGAAGCTTTCTTT. Its protein is CASAVSEGALNTEAFF.

This clonotype was detected a few times. This chain connects TRBV3-1 to TRBJ2-1; 14 bases align to TRBD2. This CDR3 contains 15 residues. Germline loops: CDR1 LGHDT, CDR2 YNNKEL (reference sequence). V lost 7 bases and J lost 6; bases outside the gene matches: 5. CDR3 in amino acids: CASNWGTSGGNEQFF. As DNA, the CDR3 is TGTGCCAGCAACTGGGGGACTAGCGGGGGCAATGAGCAGTTCTTC.

This sequence joins TRBV3-1 and TRBJ1-6; 7 bases align to TRBD1. The CDR3 is made up of 15 amino acids. Trimming removed 4 bases from V and 7 bases from J; junction bases left unmatched: 7. The germline V gene encodes CDR1 LGHDT and CDR2 YNNKEL (reference sequence). The DNA for the CDR3 is TGTGCCAGCAGCCTGTCGAGGGGGCGAAATTCACCCCTCCACTTT. Its protein is CASSLSRGRNSPLHF.

The chain recombines TRBV5-1 with TRBJ2-3; D not certain. This CDR3 contains 15 residues. Germline V CDR1 and CDR2: SGHRS, YFSETQ. Deletions cut 0 bases from V and 4 bases from J, with 12 bases between. This chain's CDR3 is CASSLEGPPADTQYF. CDR3 nucleotides: TGCGCCAGCAGCTTGGAGGGCCCACCCGCAGATACGCAGTATTTT.

The CDR3 nucleotides read TGCAGTGCCTCTCCCGGGGGCGGCGAAGCTTTCTTT. Protein: CSASPGGGEAFF. The V and J genes are TRBV20-1 and TRBJ1-1; TRBD1 might be the D (6 bases). V was pared by 6 bases and J by 8 bases, with 16 bases between. The CDR3 contains 12 residues. Germline CDR1 and CDR2: DFQATT and SNEGSKA (reference sequence).

Only a few counts were recorded for this clonotype. V is TRBV12-3 or TRBV12-4 and J is TRBJ1-5; TRBD1 might be the D (6 bases). The ends were cut back, 2 bases at V and 0 bases at J, with 17 bases in the middle. CDR3 length: 18 residues. In nucleotides, the CDR3 is TGTGCCAGCAGTTTACGGGGGGCCGGGGGTTATAGCAATCAGCCCCAGCATTTT. Translation gives CASSLRGAGGYSNQPQHF.